Listed here are 24 T cell receptor beta chains from one sample, sequenced in a study of neurological immune-mediated disorders. TCRdb redid the calling of the 5' RACE reads with MiXCR, one entry per CDR3 protein. The data show about 60,000 distinct CDR3 sequences, approximately 3.7% seen once. Input material: PBMCs. The receptors here all came from a woman aged 45-59 years with multiple sclerosis.

Ten or more counts support this clonotype. The rearrangement joins TRBV12-3 or TRBV12-4 to TRBJ2-3; TRBD1 agrees at 8 bases. The CDR3 consists of 14 residues. With 6 bases clipped from V and 3 bases from J, the junction kept 5 bases outside the gene matches. CDR3 nucleotide sequence: TGTGCCAGCAGACAGGGGGTCAGGACAGATACGCAGTATTTT. Its translation: CASRQGVRTDTQYF.

In this sample, this clonotype turned up many times. V is TRBV5-1 and J is TRBJ1-2; a possible D gene is TRBD1 (5 bases). Trimming left V 4 bases short and J 4 bases short, with 11 bases between. The CDR3 spans 13 residues. CDR1 and CDR2 (germline): SGHRS, YFSETQ. The CDR3 here is CASSETAVYGYTF. The DNA of the CDR3 is TGCGCCAGCAGCGAGACAGCCGTCTATGGCTACACCTTC. The whole variable domain, filled in from reference TRBV5-1 and TRBJ1-2, reads KAGVTQTPRYLIKTRGQQVTLSCSPISGHRSVSWYQQTPGQGLQFLFEYFSETQRNKGNFPGRFSGRQFSNSRSEMNVSTLELGDSALYLCASSETAVYGYTFGSGTRLTVV.

The chain uses TRBV5-1 and TRBJ2-3, with TRBD1 as a possible D gene (5 bases). Germline CDR1 SGHRS, CDR2 YFSETQ. The CDR3 totals 14 residues. Trimming left V 0 bases short and J 4 bases short, with 9 bases between. The CDR3 DNA sequence: TGCGCCAGCAGCTTGGAGGGGCGAGCAGATACGCAGTATTTT. It codes for CASSLEGRADTQYF.

Ten or more counts support this clonotype. The J gene is TRBJ2-7, the V gene TRBV7-8; TRBD2 matches 12 bases. This CDR3 contains 15 residues. V shed 1 base, J shed 4 bases, and the junction held 2 bases outside the gene matches. The germline V gene encodes CDR1 SGHVS and CDR2 FQNEAQ. The CDR3 region is CASSLVLAGGYEQYF. The CDR3 DNA is TGTGCCAGCAGCTTAGTCCTAGCGGGAGGGTACGAGCAGTACTTC.

This clonotype was counted at least ten times. This chain uses TRBV20-1 with TRBJ2-3; 13 nucleotides line up with TRBD2. Per germline, CDR1 DFQATT and CDR2 SNEGSKA (reference sequence). The CDR3 loop spans 14 amino acids. V was clipped by 5 bases and J by 7 bases; unmatched bases: 6. The CDR3 reads CSAGLAGDLYTQYF. Here the CDR3 DNA reads TGCAGTGCTGGACTAGCGGGAGATTTATATACGCAGTATTTT.

In this sample, this clonotype turned up many times. The chain links TRBV6-1 to TRBJ1-5, with D tentatively TRBD1 (5 bases). V lost 10 bases to trimming and J lost 4 bases, with 17 bases between them. The length of the CDR3 is 14 residues. Germline V gene data show CDR1 as MNHNS and CDR2 as SASEGT. The CDR3 protein is CATGRQGGNQPQHF. The CDR3 DNA follows: TGTGCCACGGGCCGTCAGGGAGGGAATCAGCCCCAGCATTTT.

This clonotype was recorded at least ten times. The chain couples TRBV7-9 to TRBJ2-1, with TRBD2 as a possible D gene (6 bases). Germline V gene sequence: CDR1 SEHNR, CDR2 FQNEAQ (reference sequence). Trimming removed 6 bases from V and 8 bases from J, with 11 bases in between. The CDR3 has 12 amino acids. The CDR3: CASRPLADEQFF. The DNA for the CDR3 is TGTGCCAGCAGACCACTAGCCGATGAGCAGTTCTTC.

The chain employs TRBV29-1 and TRBJ2-2, with TRBD1 matching over 10 bases. Germline V gives CDR1 SQVTM, CDR2 ANQGSEA. The CDR3 has 14 residues. V gave up 3 bases and J gave up 5 bases; unmatched junction bases: 3. CDR3 in amino acids: CSVEGQGRTGELFF. In nucleotides, the CDR3 is TGCAGCGTTGAGGGACAGGGGAGGACCGGGGAGCTGTTTTTT.

The chain combines TRBV6-6 with TRBJ2-1; 8 nucleotides agree with TRBD2. Trimming removed 6 bases from V and 7 bases from J; junction bases left unmatched: 14. The CDR3 length is 16 residues. Germline V gene lookup returns CDR1 MNHNY and CDR2 SVGAGI (reference sequence). CDR3: CASRYIGLAGKNEQFF. The CDR3 DNA reads as TGTGCCAGCAGATACATAGGGCTAGCGGGTAAGAATGAGCAGTTCTTC.

In this sample, this clonotype turned up many times. The chain is built from TRBV29-1 and TRBJ2-1; no firm D call. Deletions cut 4 bases from V and 7 bases from J, with 5 bases between. Germline V lookup: CDR1 SQVTM, CDR2 ANQGSEA. The CDR3 is 10 residues long. The CDR3 DNA follows: TGCAGCGTTGGCATAAATGAGCAGTTCTTC. Residues: CSVGINEQFF.

This clonotype was observed many times. CDR3 in amino acids: CASSLGTSAPGELFF. The CDR3 DNA sequence: TGTGCCAGCAGCCTCGGGACTAGCGCACCCGGGGAGCTGTTTTTT. The chain uses TRBV3-1 and TRBJ2-2, with 10 bases that match TRBD2. In germline, CDR1 is LGHDT, CDR2 YNNKEL (reference sequence). The CDR3 loop spans 15 amino acids. With 4 bases clipped from V and 6 bases from J, the junction kept 5 bases outside the gene matches.

There are many counts of this clonotype. The CDR3 DNA reads as TGTGCCAGCAGCTCACTCAGGGGTGCAGAGACCCAGTACTTC. Protein sequence: CASSSLRGAETQYF. The genes are TRBV7-2 and TRBJ2-5; D might be TRBD1 (6 bases). This CDR3 is 14 amino acids long. Trimming shortened V by 4 bases and J by 4 bases, and 13 bases separated the two germline ends. Germline lookup yields CDR1 SGHTA and CDR2 FQGNSA.

The chain is built from TRBV29-1 and TRBJ2-3; possibly TRBD1 for D (6 bases). The V end was cut by 6 bases, the J end by 2 bases, with 12 bases between. Per the germline V gene, CDR1 is SQVTM and CDR2 is ANQGSEA. The CDR3 runs to 13 residues. The CDR3 region is CSVVGGNTDTQYF. The DNA for the CDR3 is TGCAGCGTCGTAGGGGGAAACACAGATACGCAGTATTTT.

At least ten counts were recorded for this clonotype. The chain has TRBV7-9 and TRBJ2-4, with TRBD1 as a possible D gene (5 bases). The CDR3 covers 16 residues. The V end lost 1 base, the J end lost 4 bases, and 14 bases lay between the germline ends. CDR1 is SEHNR and CDR2 is FQNEAQ in the germline V gene (reference sequence). CDR3 protein: CASSLVGHSGKNIQYF. CDR3 DNA: TGTGCCAGCAGCTTAGTGGGGCACAGTGGTAAAAACATTCAGTACTTC.

The sample holds many counts of this clonotype. The chain carries TRBV7-2 and TRBJ2-7; the D is unclear. Trimming left V 5 bases short and J 2 bases short, with 7 bases between. CDR1 is SGHTA, CDR2 FQGNSA, per germline. The CDR3 loop spans 12 amino acids. Here the CDR3 reads CASSVNPYEQYF. The CDR3 DNA reads as TGTGCCAGCAGCGTCAACCCCTACGAGCAGTACTTC.

This clonotype was counted at least ten times. This chain links TRBV11-3 with TRBJ2-7; D is unclear. CDR1 is SGHNT, CDR2 YENEEA, per germline. The CDR3 is 11 residues long. V was shortened by 4 bases and J by 2 bases, with 3 bases between the two germline ends. CDR3 region: CASSSTYEQYF. DNA for the CDR3: TGTGCCAGCAGCTCAACCTACGAGCAGTACTTC.

This clonotype has a count of ten or more. The rearrangement joins TRBV29-1 to TRBJ2-7, with D perhaps matching TRBD1 (7 bases). V was shortened by 5 bases and J by 6 bases, with 17 bases between the two germline ends. The CDR3 spans 13 residues. Germline V CDR1 and CDR2: SQVTM, ANQGSEA. DNA of the CDR3: TGCAGCGTTTCATGGAGGGGGCATCGCGAGCAGTACTTC. It encodes CSVSWRGHREQYF.

This clonotype has at least ten counts. The chain has TRBV5-5 and TRBJ1-1; D gene unclear. The CDR3 runs 13 residues. Germline CDR1 is SGHKS and CDR2 is YYEKEE (reference sequence). V lost 3 bases to trimming and J lost 0 bases, with 6 bases between them. The CDR3, as DNA: TGTGCCAGCAGCTGGGCCATGAACACTGAAGCTTTCTTT. Protein product: CASSWAMNTEAFF.

This clonotype was observed a handful of times. The CDR3 DNA reads as TGTGCCAGCAGCCCAGAATTGACAGCGCGCACTGAAGCTTTCTTT. It specifies CASSPELTARTEAFF. The V and J genes are TRBV4-2 and TRBJ1-1, with D perhaps TRBD1 (5 bases). This CDR3 region has 15 residues. Deletions cut 4 bases from V and 4 bases from J, with 16 bases between. In germline, CDR1 is LGHNA, CDR2 YNFKEQ.

In this sample, this clonotype turned up many times. This chain links TRBV20-1 with TRBJ2-1; 9 bases fit TRBD2. CDR1 and CDR2 from the germline V gene are DFQATT and SNEGSKA (reference sequence). Trimming took 3 bases from V and 4 from J; bases not matched to a gene: 4. This CDR3 contains 14 residues. This CDR3 is CSASSLAGYNEQFF. DNA for the CDR3: TGCAGTGCTAGTAGTCTAGCGGGATACAATGAGCAGTTCTTC.

This clonotype was picked up many times. The genes are TRBV27 and TRBJ1-1, with TRBD1 matching 10 bases. V gave up 4 bases and J gave up 0 bases; unmatched junction bases: 5. The CDR3 has 16 amino acids. The germline V gene has CDR1 MNHEY and CDR2 SMNVEV (reference sequence). CDR3 in amino acids: CASSWGQGSLNTEAFF. The CDR3 nucleotides are TGTGCCAGCAGTTGGGGACAGGGGAGTTTGAACACTGAAGCTTTCTTT.

This clonotype came up many times. This chain uses TRBV27 with TRBJ1-5, with D maybe TRBD1 (5 bases). CDR3 size: 14 residues. V was trimmed by 9 bases and J by 4 bases, leaving 16 bases between them. Germline lookup yields CDR1 MNHEY and CDR2 SMNVEV (reference sequence). The DNA for the CDR3 is TGTGCCAGTCGATTGGGGGAGGAAAATCAGCCCCAGCATTTT. This encodes CASRLGEENQPQHF.

There are many counts of this clonotype. The chain couples TRBV6-5 to TRBJ1-2, with TRBD1 matching 9 bases. The CDR3 runs to 14 residues. Germline CDR1 is MNHEY and CDR2 is SVGAGI. J was trimmed by 4 bases and V by 6 bases; bases with no gene match: 6. CDR3 in amino acids: CASSQTGGGYGYTF. Here the CDR3 DNA reads TGTGCCAGCAGCCAGACAGGGGGAGGCTATGGCTACACCTTC.

This clonotype showed up many times. The genes are TRBV5-6 and TRBJ2-6, with D maybe TRBD2 (6 bases). This CDR3 has 15 residues. From germline, CDR1 is SGHDT and CDR2 YYEEEE. V gave up 4 bases and J gave up 1 base, with 9 bases separating them. Written as DNA, the CDR3 is TGTGCCAGCAGCCCTGCGGGGTCTGGGGCCAACGTCCTGACTTTC. Translating it yields CASSPAGSGANVLTF.